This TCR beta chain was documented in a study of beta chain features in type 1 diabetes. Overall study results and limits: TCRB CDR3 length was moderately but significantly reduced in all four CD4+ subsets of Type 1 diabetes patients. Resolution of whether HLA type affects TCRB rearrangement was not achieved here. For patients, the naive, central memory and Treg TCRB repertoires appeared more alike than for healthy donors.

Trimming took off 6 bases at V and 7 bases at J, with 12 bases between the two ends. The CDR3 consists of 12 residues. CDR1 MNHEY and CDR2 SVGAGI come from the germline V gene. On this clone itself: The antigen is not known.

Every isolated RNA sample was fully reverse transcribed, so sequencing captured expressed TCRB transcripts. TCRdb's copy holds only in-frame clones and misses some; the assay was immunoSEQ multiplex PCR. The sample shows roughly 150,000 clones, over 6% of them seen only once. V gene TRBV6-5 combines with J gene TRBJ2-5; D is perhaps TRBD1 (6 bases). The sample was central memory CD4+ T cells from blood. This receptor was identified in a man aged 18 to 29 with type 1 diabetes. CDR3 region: CASRSQGRTQYF. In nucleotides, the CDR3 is TGTGCCAGCAGATCACAGGGACGGACCCAGTACTTC.